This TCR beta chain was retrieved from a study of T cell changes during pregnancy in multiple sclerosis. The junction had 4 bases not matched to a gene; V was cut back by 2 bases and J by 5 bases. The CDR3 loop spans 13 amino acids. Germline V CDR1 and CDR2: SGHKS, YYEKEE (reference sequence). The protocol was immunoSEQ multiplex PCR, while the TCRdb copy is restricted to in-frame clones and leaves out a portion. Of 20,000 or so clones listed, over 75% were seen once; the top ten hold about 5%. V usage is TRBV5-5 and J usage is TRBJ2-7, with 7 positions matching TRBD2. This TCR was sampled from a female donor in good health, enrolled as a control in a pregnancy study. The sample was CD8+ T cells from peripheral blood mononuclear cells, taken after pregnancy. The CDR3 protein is CASSFRGVHEQYF. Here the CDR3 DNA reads TGTGCCAGCAGCTTCCGGGGGGTCCACGAGCAGTACTTC.